These 13 T cell receptor beta chains were all obtained from the same sample, sequenced in a study of blood T cell repertoires in COVID-19. Clones were sequenced by immunoSEQ multiplex PCR, and TCRdb holds only the in-frame ones, with some missing. The table shows about 240,000 clones, with approximately 80% occurring only once. Sequenced material: peripheral blood. These receptors were collected from a woman older than 75 with COVID-19, enrolled during active disease.

The CDR3 nucleotides read TGTGCCAGCAGCTCAACGGGGGTTGGGAACTATGGCTACACCTTC. Its translation is CASSSTGVGNYGYTF. This sequence joins TRBV5-8 and TRBJ1-2, with a weak D call TRBD1 (5 bases). The V gene lost 3 bases and the J gene lost 2 bases, with 14 bases spanning the gap. The CDR3 covers 15 residues. Germline CDR1 is SGHTS and CDR2 is YDEGEE.

The chain has TRBV5-1 and TRBJ2-2; 8 bases are a match to TRBD1. Germline CDR1 SGHRS, CDR2 YFSETQ. There are 15 residues in the CDR3. The trim removed 4 bases at V and 7 bases at J, leaving 9 bases unmatched. CDR3 residues: CASSRTGQGIGELFF. The CDR3 DNA reads TGCGCCAGCAGCCGAACAGGACAGGGAATCGGGGAGCTGTTTTTT.

The chain links TRBV4-1 to TRBJ1-5, with D hard to call. Germline V gene data show CDR1 as MGHRA and CDR2 as YSYEKL. The V and J ends lost 4 bases and 5 bases respectively, with 12 bases between them. This CDR3 spans 14 amino acids. For the CDR3, the DNA is TGCGCCAGCAGCCTACAGATTAAGGATCAGCCCCAGCATTTT. Its translation: CASSLQIKDQPQHF.

This clone occurred once. This chain links TRBV14 with TRBJ1-4; possible D gene TRBD1, 6 bases. The CDR3 extends over 14 amino acids. Germline values: CDR1 SGHDN, CDR2 FVKESK. V was shortened by 3 bases and J by 8 bases, with 13 bases between the two germline ends. CDR3 amino acids: CASSQRDNGEKLFF. In DNA form, the CDR3 reads TGTGCCAGCAGCCAGAGGGACAATGGGGAAAAACTGTTTTTT.

The chain links TRBV21-1 to TRBJ1-6; no DNA check was done on the table's D call, TRBD1. TRBV21-1 is a pseudogene. This CDR3 has 14 residues. The CDR3 nucleotides read TGTGCCAGCACCGCTAGGGACAGCAATTCACCCCTCCACTTT. Its protein product is CASTARDSNSPLHF.

The J gene is TRBJ1-2, the V gene TRBV10-3; no reliable D call. This CDR3 spans 14 amino acids. V dropped 0 bases and J dropped 2 bases, with 7 bases sitting between them. CDR1 is ENHRY and CDR2 is SYGVKD in the germline V gene. The CDR3 sequence: CAISESALNYGYTF. The DNA of the CDR3 is TGTGCCATCAGTGAGTCTGCGTTAAACTATGGCTACACCTTC.

The J gene is TRBJ1-6, the V gene TRBV10-3; no clear D gene. V lost 7 bases and J lost 9, with 13 bases in between. There are 13 residues in the CDR3. CDR1 is ENHRY, CDR2 SYGVKD, per germline. CDR3 region: CAINRETGSPLHF. The CDR3 bases are TGTGCCATCAATCGTGAAACGGGTTCACCCCTCCACTTT.

The gene calls are TRBV5-4 and TRBJ1-3; TRBD1 might be the D (5 bases). There are 15 residues in the CDR3. Germline V gene data show CDR1 as SGHNT and CDR2 as YYREEE (reference sequence). Trimming stripped 6 bases from V and 0 bases from J, with 13 bases between. This CDR3 is CASTRDSGSGNTIYF. Written as DNA, the CDR3 is TGTGCCAGCACCCGGGACTCAGGCTCTGGAAACACCATATATTTT. Looking up the rest from reference TRBV5-4 and TRBJ1-3 gives the full variable domain: ETGVTQSPTHLIKTRGQQVTLRCSSQSGHNTVSWYQQALGQGPQFIFQYYREEENGRGNFPPRFSGLQFPNYSSELNVNALELDDSALYLCASTRDSGSGNTIYFGEGSWLTVV.

The chain carries TRBV7-9 and TRBJ2-7, with 7 bases that match TRBD1. CDR1 is SEHNR, CDR2 FQNEAQ, per germline (reference sequence). Trimming took 1 base from V and 0 from J; bases not matched to a gene: 3. The CDR3 is 15 residues long. The CDR3 DNA reads TGTGCCAGCAGCTTAGACCGGGACAGCTCCTACGAGCAGTACTTC. Protein product: CASSLDRDSSYEQYF. Full variable domain (missing parts from reference TRBV7-9 and TRBJ2-7): DTGVSQNPRHKITKRGQNVTFRCDPISEHNRLYWYRQTLGQGPEFLTYFQNEAQLEKSRLLSDRFSAERPKGSFSTLEIQRTEQGDSAMYLCASSLDRDSSYEQYFGPGTRLTVT.

The chain combines TRBV7-2 with TRBJ1-5; D is undetermined. Germline-derived CDR1 and CDR2 are SGHTA and FQGNSA. V lost 5 bases to trimming and J lost 3 bases, with 11 bases between them. The CDR3 has 14 amino acids. The CDR3 bases are TGTGCCAGCAGCAAGCAGAGACTCAATCAGCCCCAGCATTTT. It specifies CASSKQRLNQPQHF.

The CDR3 coding sequence is TGTGCCAGCAGTCCCTCGCGACAGGATTATGGCTACACCTTC. Translated, it gives CASSPSRQDYGYTF. V and J are TRBV6-6 and TRBJ1-2, with D tentatively TRBD1 (6 bases). This CDR3 contains 14 residues. Germline loops: CDR1 MNHNY, CDR2 SVGAGI (reference sequence). V was trimmed by 5 bases and J by 5 bases, leaving 15 bases between them.

The chain has TRBV7-9 and TRBJ2-2; D unclear. The CDR3 is 13 residues long. Per germline, CDR1 SEHNR and CDR2 FQNEAQ (reference sequence). The germline V and J ends were trimmed by 2 bases and 5 bases, with 6 bases remaining between them. CDR3: CASSLSRTGELFF. The CDR3, as DNA: TGTGCCAGCAGCTTATCCAGGACCGGGGAGCTGTTTTTT.

In the case of this clone: The conserved final phenylalanine or tryptophan is absent from the CDR3, which likely points to a read error. This chain connects TRBV6-1 to TRBJ1-4; D perhaps matches TRBD1 (6 bases). V lost 2 bases, J lost 3 bases, and 10 bases lay in between. Germline V gives CDR1 MNHNS, CDR2 SASEGT. This CDR3 has 15 amino acids. The CDR3 reads CASSENRASNEKLFS. The CDR3 nucleotides are TGTGCCAGCAGTGAAAACAGGGCCTCTAATGAAAAACTGTTTTCT.